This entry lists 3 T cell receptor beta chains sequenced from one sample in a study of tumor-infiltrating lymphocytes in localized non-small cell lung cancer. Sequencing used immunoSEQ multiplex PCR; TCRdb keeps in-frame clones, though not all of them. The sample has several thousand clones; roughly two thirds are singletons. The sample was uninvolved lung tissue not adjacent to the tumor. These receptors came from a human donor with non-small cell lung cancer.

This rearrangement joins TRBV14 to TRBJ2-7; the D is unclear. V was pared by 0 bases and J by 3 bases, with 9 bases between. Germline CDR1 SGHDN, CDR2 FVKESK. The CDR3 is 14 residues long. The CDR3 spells CASSQDVAGYEQYF. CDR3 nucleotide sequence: TGTGCCAGCAGCCAAGATGTAGCTGGCTACGAGCAGTACTTC.

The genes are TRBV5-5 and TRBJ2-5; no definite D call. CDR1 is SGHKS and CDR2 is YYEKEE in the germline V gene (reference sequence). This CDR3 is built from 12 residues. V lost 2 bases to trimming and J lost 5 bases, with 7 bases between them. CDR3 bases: TGTGCCAGCAGCTTTTCGGGTGAGACCCAGTACTTC. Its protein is CASSFSGETQYF.

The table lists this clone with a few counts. The CDR3 DNA is TGTGCCAGTAGATCACAGGGACAGGGTCACGAGACCCAGTACTTC. This gives the protein CASRSQGQGHETQYF. The chain couples TRBV19 to TRBJ2-5, with TRBD1 identical over 9 bases. Germline V gives CDR1 LNHDA, CDR2 SQIVND (reference sequence). Trimming cost V 6 bases and J 5 bases; bases outside gene matches: 10. CDR3 size: 15 residues.